The clone carrying this TCR beta chain was counted a few times. Its cognate antigen is unknown. Amplified TCR beta CDR3 regions derived from RNA transcripts. TCR CDR3 underwent first-round RT-PCR with the HTBI primer set. A single record per CDR3 protein comes from TCRdb applying MiXCR to the multiplex PCR reads. The sample records around 700,000 distinct CDR3 sequences, 30% to 40% being singletons. These data come from a study of T cells in Graves' hyperthyroidism and ophthalmopathy. Whole-study findings and limits: Patients with ophthalmopathy were separated from those with stable hyperthyroidism by a 13 V-J model. Blood also contained most expanded thyroid clonotypes above 0.001.

Exclusion of a patient resulted from uncontrolled infection, other autoimmune disease, pregnancy or lactation. The sequence was obtained from a middle-aged woman with Graves' hyperthyroidism. The sequenced sample consisted of blood.

CDR3 residues: CASSPLEQGANYGYTF. CDR3 coding DNA: TGTGCCAGCAGCCCCCTGGAGCAGGGCGCTAACTATGGCTACACCTTC. The gene calls are TRBV11-2 and TRBJ1-2, with D possibly being TRBD1 (5 bases). The ends were cut back, 5 bases at V and 0 bases at J, with 16 bases in the middle. Germline V gives CDR1 SGHAT, CDR2 FQNNGV. This CDR3 has 16 residues.